The entry below gives a single T cell receptor (beta chain) sequence along with its context. How the authors handled the data: By means of reference gene primer amplification, nucleated cell counts were estimated. Repertoires were generated with immunoSEQ multiplex PCR, while TCRdb's copy carries only in-frame clones and drops some. V, J and clone size are taken as reported in that table, and D and trimming were inferred from the DNA itself. Among approximately 210,000 clones listed, just under 85% were seen once. These data belong to a study of blood T cell repertoires in COVID-19. Study details: The origin of the acute and convalescent COVID-19 samples was the United States, Italy and Spain. The cDNA or gDNA used as material had been derived from T cells, B-cell-depleted T cells, or PBMCs.

The TCR originated in a woman aged 50 to 65 with active or convalescent COVID-19. Specimen: peripheral blood.

This chain's CDR3 is CASSYSWQATNEKLFF. The DNA for the CDR3 is TGTGCCAGCAGTTACTCGTGGCAGGCAACTAATGAAAAACTGTTTTTT. The V and J genes are TRBV6-6 and TRBJ1-4; D gene ambiguous. CDR3 length: 16 amino acids. Per the germline V gene, CDR1 is MNHNY and CDR2 is SVGAGI (reference sequence). Trimming took off 0 bases at V and 0 bases at J, with 8 bases between the two ends.